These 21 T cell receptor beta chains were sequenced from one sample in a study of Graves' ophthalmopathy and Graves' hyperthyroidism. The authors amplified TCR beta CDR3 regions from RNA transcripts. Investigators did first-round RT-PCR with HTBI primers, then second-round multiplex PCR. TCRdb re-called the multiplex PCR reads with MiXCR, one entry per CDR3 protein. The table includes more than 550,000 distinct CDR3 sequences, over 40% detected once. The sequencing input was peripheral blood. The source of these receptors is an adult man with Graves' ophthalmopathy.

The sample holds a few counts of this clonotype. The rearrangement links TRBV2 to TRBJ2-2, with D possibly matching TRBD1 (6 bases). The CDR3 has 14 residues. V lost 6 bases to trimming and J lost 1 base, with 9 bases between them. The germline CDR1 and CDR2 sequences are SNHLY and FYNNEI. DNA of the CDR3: TGTGCCAGCAGCGGGACACGGAACACCGGGGAGCTGTTTTTT. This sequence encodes CASSGTRNTGELFF.

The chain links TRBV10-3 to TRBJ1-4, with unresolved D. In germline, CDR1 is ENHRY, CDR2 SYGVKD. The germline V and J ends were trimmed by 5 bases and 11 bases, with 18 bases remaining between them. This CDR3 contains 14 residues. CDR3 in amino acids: CAISTTPTEDKLFF. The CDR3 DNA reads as TGTGCCATCAGTACGACACCGACGGAGGATAAACTGTTTTTT.

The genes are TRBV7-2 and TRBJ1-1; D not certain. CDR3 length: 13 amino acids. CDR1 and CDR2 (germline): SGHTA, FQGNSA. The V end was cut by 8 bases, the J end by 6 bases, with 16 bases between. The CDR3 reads CASSLMEGAEAFF. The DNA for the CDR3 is TGTGCCAGCTCACTCATGGAGGGTGCTGAAGCTTTCTTT. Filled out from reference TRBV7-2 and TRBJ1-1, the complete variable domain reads GAGVSQSPSNKVTEKGKDVELRCDPISGHTALYWYRQSLGQGLEFLIYFQGNSAPDKSGLPSDRFSAERTGGSVSTLTIQRTQQEDSAVYLCASSLMEGAEAFFGQGTRLTVV.

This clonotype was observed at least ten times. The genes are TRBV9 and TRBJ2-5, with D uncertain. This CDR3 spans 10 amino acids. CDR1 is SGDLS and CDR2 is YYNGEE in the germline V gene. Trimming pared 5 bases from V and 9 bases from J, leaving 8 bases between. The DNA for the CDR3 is TGTGCCAGCAGACCCCTGGCCCAGTACTTC. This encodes CASRPLAQYF.

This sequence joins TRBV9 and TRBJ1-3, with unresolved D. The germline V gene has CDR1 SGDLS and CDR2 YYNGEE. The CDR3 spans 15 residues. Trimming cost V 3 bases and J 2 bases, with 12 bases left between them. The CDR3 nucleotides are TGTGCCAGCAGCGCGCTTGGGTATGCTGGAAACACCATATATTTT. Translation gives CASSALGYAGNTIYF.

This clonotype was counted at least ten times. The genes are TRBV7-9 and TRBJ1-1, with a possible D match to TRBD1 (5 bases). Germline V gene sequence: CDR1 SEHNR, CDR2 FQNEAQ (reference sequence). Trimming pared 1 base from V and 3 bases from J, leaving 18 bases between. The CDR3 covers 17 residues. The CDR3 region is CASSLEGKWGLDTEAFF. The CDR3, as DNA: TGTGCCAGCAGCTTAGAGGGGAAGTGGGGGTTGGACACTGAAGCTTTCTTT.

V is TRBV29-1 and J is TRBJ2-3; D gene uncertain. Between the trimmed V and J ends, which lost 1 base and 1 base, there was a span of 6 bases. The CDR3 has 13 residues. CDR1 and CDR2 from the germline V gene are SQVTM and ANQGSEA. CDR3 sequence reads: CSVEVRRTDTQYF. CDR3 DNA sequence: TGCAGCGTTGAAGTGCGGCGCACAGATACGCAGTATTTT.

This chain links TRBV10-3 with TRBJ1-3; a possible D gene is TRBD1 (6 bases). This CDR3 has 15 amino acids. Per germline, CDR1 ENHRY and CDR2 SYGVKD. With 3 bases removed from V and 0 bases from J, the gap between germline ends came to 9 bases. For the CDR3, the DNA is TGTGCCATCAGTGATGGGGGCCACTCTGGAAACACCATATATTTT. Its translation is CAISDGGHSGNTIYF.

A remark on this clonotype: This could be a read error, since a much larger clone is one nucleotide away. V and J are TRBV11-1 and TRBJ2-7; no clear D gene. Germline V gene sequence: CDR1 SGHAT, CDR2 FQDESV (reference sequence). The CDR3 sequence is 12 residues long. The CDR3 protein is CASSLWENEQHF. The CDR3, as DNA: TGTGCCAGCAGCTTATGGGAAAACGAGCAGCACTTC.

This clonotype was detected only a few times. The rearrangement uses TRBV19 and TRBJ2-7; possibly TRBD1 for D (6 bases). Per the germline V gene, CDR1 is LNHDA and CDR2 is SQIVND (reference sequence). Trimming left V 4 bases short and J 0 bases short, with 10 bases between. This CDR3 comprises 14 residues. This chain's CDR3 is CASSNRASSYEQYF. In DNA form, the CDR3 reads TGTGCCAGTAGTAACAGGGCGAGCTCCTACGAGCAGTACTTC.

The CDR3 coding sequence is TGTGCCAGTAGTGAGGGACAGCTTGACTATGGCTACACCGGGGAGCTGTTTTTT. This gives the protein CASSEGQLDYGYTGELFF. The rearrangement links TRBV19 to TRBJ2-2, with TRBD1 matching over 7 bases. Trimming removed 5 bases from V and 3 bases from J; junction bases left unmatched: 15. Per the germline V gene, CDR1 is LNHDA and CDR2 is SQIVND (reference sequence). This CDR3 has 18 residues.

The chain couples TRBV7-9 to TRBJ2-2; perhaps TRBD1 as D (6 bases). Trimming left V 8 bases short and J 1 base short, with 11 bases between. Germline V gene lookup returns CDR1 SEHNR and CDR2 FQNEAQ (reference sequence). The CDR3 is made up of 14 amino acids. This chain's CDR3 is CASSGTLNTGELFF. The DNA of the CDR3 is TGTGCCAGCTCCGGGACACTGAACACCGGGGAGCTGTTTTTT. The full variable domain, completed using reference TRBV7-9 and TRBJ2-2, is DTGVSQNPRHKITKRGQNVTFRCDPISEHNRLYWYRQTLGQGPEFLTYFQNEAQLEKSRLLSDRFSAERPKGSFSTLEIQRTEQGDSAMYLCASSGTLNTGELFFGEGSRLTVL.

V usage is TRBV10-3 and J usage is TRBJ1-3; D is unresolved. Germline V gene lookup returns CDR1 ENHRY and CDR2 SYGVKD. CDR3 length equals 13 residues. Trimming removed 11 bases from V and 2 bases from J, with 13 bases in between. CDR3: CAWISGAGNTIYF. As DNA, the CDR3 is TGTGCCTGGATCAGTGGGGCTGGAAACACCATATATTTT.

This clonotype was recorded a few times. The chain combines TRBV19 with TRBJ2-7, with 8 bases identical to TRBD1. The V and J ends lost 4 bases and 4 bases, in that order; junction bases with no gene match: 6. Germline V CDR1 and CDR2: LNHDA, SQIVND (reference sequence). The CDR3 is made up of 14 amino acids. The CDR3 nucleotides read TGTGCCAGTAGTAAGGCGCAGGGGGCTTACGAGCAGTACTTC. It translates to CASSKAQGAYEQYF.

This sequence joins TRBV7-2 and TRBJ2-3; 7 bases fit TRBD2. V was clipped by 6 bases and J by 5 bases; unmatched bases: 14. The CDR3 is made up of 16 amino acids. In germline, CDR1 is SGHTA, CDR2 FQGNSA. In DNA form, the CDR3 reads TGTGCCAGCAGTCCTTCAAGCGGGGCCGGGGGAGATACGCAGTATTTT. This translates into CASSPSSGAGGDTQYF.

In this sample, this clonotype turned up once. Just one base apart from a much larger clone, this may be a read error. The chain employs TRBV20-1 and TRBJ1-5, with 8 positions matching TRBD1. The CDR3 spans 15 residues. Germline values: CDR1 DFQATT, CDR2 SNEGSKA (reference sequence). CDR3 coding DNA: TGCAGTGCAGATCTCGGGACAGGTAGCAATCGGCCCCAGCATTTT. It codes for CSADLGTGSNRPQHF.

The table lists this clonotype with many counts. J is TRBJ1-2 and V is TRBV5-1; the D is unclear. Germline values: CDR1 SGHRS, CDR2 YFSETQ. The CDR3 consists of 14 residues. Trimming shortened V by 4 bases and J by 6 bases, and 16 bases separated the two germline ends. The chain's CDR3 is CASSTAGGGNGYTF. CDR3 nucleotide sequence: TGCGCCAGCAGCACGGCAGGTGGAGGTAATGGCTACACCTTC. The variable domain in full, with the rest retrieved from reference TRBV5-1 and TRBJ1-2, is KAGVTQTPRYLIKTRGQQVTLSCSPISGHRSVSWYQQTPGQGLQFLFEYFSETQRNKGNFPGRFSGRQFSNSRSEMNVSTLELGDSALYLCASSTAGGGNGYTFGSGTRLTVV.

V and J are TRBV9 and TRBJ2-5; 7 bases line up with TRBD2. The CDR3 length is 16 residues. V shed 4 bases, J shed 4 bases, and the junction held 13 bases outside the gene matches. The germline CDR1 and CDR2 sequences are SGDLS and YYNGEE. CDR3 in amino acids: CASSRGVRLAAETQYF. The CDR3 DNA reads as TGTGCCAGCAGCCGGGGCGTTCGCCTAGCGGCAGAGACCCAGTACTTC.

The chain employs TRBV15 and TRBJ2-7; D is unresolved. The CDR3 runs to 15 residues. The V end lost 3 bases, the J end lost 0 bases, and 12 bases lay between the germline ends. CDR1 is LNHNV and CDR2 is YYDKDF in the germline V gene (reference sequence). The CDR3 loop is CATSSSGPFSYEQYF. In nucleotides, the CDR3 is TGTGCCACCAGCAGCTCGGGCCCCTTCTCCTACGAGCAGTACTTC.

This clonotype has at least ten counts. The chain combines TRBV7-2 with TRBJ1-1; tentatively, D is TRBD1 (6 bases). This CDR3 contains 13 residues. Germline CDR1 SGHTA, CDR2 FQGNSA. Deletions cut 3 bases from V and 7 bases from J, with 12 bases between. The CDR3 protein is CASSFTQGYEAFF. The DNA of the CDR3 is TGTGCCAGCAGCTTCACACAGGGATATGAAGCTTTCTTT.

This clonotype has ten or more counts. The DNA for the CDR3 is TGTGCCAGCAGCCAAGGGACAGAGCAGCAGTACTTC. Residues: CASSQGTEQQYF. The chain uses TRBV11-2 and TRBJ2-7; 7 bases line up with TRBD1. The CDR3 sequence is 12 residues long. V shed 5 bases, J shed 8 bases, and the junction held 6 bases outside the gene matches. From germline, CDR1 is SGHAT and CDR2 FQNNGV.